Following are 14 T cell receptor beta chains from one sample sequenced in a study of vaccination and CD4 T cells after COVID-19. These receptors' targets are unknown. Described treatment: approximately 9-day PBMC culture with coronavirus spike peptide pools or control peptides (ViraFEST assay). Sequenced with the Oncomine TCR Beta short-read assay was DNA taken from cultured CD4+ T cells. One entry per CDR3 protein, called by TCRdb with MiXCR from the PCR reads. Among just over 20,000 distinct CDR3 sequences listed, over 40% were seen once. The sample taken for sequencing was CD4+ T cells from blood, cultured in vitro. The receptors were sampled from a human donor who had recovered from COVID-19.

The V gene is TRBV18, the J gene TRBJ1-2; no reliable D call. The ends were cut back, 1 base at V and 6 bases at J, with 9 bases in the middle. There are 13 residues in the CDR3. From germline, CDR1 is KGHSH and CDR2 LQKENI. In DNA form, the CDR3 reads TGTGCCAGCTCACCACGGGAGGGAGATGGCTACACCTTC. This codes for CASSPREGDGYTF.

The CDR3 is CSATLTGGKGNEQFF. Written as DNA, the CDR3 is TGCAGTGCTACCCTGACAGGAGGAAAAGGGAATGAGCAGTTCTTC. The gene calls are TRBV20-1 and TRBJ2-1, with D perhaps TRBD1 (6 bases). Trimming removed 4 bases from V and 7 bases from J, with 20 bases in between. This CDR3 comprises 15 residues. Germline CDR1 reads DFQATT; CDR2 reads SNEGSKA (reference sequence).

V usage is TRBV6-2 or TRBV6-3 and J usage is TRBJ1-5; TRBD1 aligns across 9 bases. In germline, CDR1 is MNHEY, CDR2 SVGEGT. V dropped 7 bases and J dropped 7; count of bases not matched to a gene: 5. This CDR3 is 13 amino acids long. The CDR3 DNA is TGTGCCAGCAACTACAGGGGGCGGCAGCCCCAGCATTTT. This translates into CASNYRGRQPQHF.

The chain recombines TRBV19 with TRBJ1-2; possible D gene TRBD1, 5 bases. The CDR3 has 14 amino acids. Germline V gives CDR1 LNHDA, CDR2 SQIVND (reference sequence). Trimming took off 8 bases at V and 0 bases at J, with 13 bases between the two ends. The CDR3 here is CASGHGDANYGYTF. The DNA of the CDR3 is TGTGCCAGTGGGCACGGGGACGCTAACTATGGCTACACCTTC.

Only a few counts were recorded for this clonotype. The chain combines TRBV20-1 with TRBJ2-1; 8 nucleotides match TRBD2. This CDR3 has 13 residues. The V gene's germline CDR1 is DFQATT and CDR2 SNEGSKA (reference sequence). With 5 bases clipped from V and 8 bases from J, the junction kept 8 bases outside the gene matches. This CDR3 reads CSALAGSGDEQFF. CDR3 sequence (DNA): TGCAGTGCTCTAGCGGGCAGTGGTGATGAGCAGTTCTTC.

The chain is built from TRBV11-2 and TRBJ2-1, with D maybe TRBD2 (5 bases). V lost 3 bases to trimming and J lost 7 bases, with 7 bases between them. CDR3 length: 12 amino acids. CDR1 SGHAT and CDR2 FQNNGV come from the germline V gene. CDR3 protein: CASSLTGNEQFF. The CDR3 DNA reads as TGTGCCAGCAGCTTGACGGGGAATGAGCAGTTCTTC.

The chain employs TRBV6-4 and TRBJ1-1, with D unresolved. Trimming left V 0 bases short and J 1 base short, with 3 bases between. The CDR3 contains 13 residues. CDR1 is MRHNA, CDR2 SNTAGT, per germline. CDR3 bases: TGTGCCAGCAGTGACTCATGGAACACTGAAGCTTTCTTT. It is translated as CASSDSWNTEAFF.

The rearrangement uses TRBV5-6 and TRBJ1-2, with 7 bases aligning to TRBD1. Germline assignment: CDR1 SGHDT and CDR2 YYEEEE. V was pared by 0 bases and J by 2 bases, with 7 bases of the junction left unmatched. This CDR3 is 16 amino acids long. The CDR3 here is CASSLARDSPNYGYTF. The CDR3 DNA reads TGTGCCAGCAGCTTGGCCCGGGACAGCCCGAACTATGGCTACACCTTC.

In nucleotides, the CDR3 is TGTGCCAGCAGCCACGATGCCAGGGCCCAAGAGACCCAGTACTTC. Its translation: CASSHDARAQETQYF. V gene TRBV7-9 combines with J gene TRBJ2-5, with D possibly matching TRBD1 (5 bases). Germline lookup yields CDR1 SEHNR and CDR2 FQNEAQ (reference sequence). The CDR3 totals 15 residues. Trimming cost V 5 bases and J 1 base, with 14 bases left between them.

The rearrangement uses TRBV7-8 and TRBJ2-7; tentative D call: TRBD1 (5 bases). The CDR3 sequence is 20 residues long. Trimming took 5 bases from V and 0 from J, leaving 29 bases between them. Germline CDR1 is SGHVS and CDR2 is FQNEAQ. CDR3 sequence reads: CASSNRRIGAGKVGSYEQYF. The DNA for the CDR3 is TGTGCCAGCAGCAACAGACGAATCGGCGCAGGGAAGGTTGGCTCCTACGAGCAGTACTTC.

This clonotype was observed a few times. The CDR3 loop reads CSASHWPSGMVDTQYF. Here the CDR3 DNA reads TGCAGTGCTAGCCACTGGCCTAGCGGGATGGTAGATACGCAGTATTTT. The chain links TRBV20-1 to TRBJ2-3; 9 bases line up with TRBD2. V lost 3 bases, J lost 5 bases, and 12 bases stayed unmatched. The CDR3 is 16 amino acids. Germline V lookup: CDR1 DFQATT, CDR2 SNEGSKA (reference sequence).

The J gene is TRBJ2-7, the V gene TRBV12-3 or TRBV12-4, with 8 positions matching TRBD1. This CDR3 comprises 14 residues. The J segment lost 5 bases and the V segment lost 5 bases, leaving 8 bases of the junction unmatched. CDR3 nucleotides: TGTGCCAGCAGTCCGGCCGGGACAGGTCACGAGCAGTACTTC. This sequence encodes CASSPAGTGHEQYF.

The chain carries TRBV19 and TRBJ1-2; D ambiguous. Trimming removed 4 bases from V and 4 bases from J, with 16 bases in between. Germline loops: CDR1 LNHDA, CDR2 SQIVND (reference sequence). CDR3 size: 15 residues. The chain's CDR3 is CASSTPTVTRYGYTF. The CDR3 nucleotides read TGTGCCAGTAGTACCCCTACCGTTACCCGCTATGGCTACACCTTC.

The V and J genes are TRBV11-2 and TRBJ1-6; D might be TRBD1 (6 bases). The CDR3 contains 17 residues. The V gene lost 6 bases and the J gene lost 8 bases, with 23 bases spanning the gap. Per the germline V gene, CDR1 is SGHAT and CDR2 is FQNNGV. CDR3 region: CASSRGSGARRDSPLHF. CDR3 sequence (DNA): TGTGCCAGCAGTCGAGGGTCAGGGGCGCGTAGGGATTCACCCCTCCACTTT.